This TCR beta chain was found in a study of blood T cells in healthy people across ages (dated by TCRdb to 2013 to 2016). About the study as a whole: Template switching captured roughly one uniquely barcoded TCR beta cDNA molecule per two T cells in model experiments. The study measured age-related changes in TCR beta repertoire diversity using deep sequencing normalized with unique cDNA molecular identifiers. The donors were split into four age groups: young (average about 16 years), middle-aged (roughly 40), aged (over 55) and long-lived (roughly 88). Two additional independent replicas of 1 million unique cDNA reads from the same blood draw were analyzed for two donors (one aged 18 to 30 and one aged 80 or older).

The donors were a few dozen Caucasian individuals from Russia, aged roughly 6 to 90 years, who were systemically healthy. Approximately 9.7 milliliters of peripheral blood were drawn from each donor into EDTA-treated Vacutainer tubes. Ficoll-Paque density-gradient centrifugation was used to isolate PBMCs, with at least 6.5 million per sample. Trizol reagent was used to extract total RNA from the PBMCs, yielding at least 5 micrograms per sample. The percentages of naive CD45RAhigh/CD27high T cells were determined by flow cytometry on a PBMC aliquot from every donor. Notes on this clonotype: What this receptor recognizes is not known. No quality values exist for individual bases; no much larger clone is one base distant.

The library was prepared using 5' RACE. Sequencing was performed on an Illumina HiSeq 2500. A second PCR of roughly 7 to 11 cycles was performed with a sample-barcoded 5' primer and a J-beta primer mix. A unique molecular identifier was introduced onto each TCR beta cDNA molecule by a template-switch 5' adaptor carrying 12 random nucleotides. At least 2.5 million CDR3-containing paired-end reads were obtained from each sample. The Mint cDNA synthesis kit, primed by a TRBC-specific oligonucleotide, was used to synthesize first-strand cDNA from all RNA. After uracil-DNA glycosylase treatment, a first 18-cycle PCR used universal primers M1SS and BC2_uni_R on all cDNA. For the original study's pipeline: Each sample was normalized by randomly selecting 1 million high-quality reads, each carrying a distinct molecular identifier. Reads with shared molecular identifiers were discarded instead of being binned into consensus sequences. MiTCR, run with a Q25 quality threshold and the strictest error-elimination algorithm, handled CDR3 identification, clonotype clustering and error correction. Lower-bound total TCR beta diversity was estimated with a nonparametric unseen species model using Euler transformation. TCRdb trimmed public reads at Q25 via fastp, called clones via MiXCR and kept in-frame beta chains. Entries that share a CDR3 protein sequence are merged under the most common genes and DNA. The V and J calls and clone size are TCRdb's, not the authors'. This sample gives roughly 800,000 distinct CDR3 sequences in total; approximately 25% of them show up just once. The ten largest make up under 10% of the sample.

The study at large found these results: Compared with the aged group, the long-lived group had more naive CD4+ T cells, fewer expanded clones and increased TCR diversity, suggesting age selection. Because the CMV infection status of the donors was unknown, age-related changes in expanded clonotypes may potentially have been confounded. Observed TCR beta diversity per million T cells fell roughly linearly with age, and a significant reduction was already apparent by age roughly 41. The percentage of naive T cells measured by flow cytometry correlated strongly with observed TCR beta diversity. Since profiling was done on bulk unsorted PBMCs, naive and antigen-experienced compartments could not be conclusively compared. Estimates of total diversity from one million sequenced T cells were regarded as lower bounds and underestimates.

The CDR3 contains 13 residues, cysteine and phenylalanine counted. Just CDR3 DNA is preserved here, 39 bases in frame from base 1. CDR1 and CDR2 are read off the germline V gene as SQVTM and ANQGSEA. At the junction V is shortened by 3 bases and J by 0 bases, with 8 bases in between. These data were also reused for a study on T cells of mothers and their children. Per the second study: The donors were nine systemically healthy Caucasian individuals, made up of three mothers and their six children. cDNA synthesis used all of the extracted RNA, with around 1.4 ug of RNA in each 15 ul reaction. In the second PCR, the M1S primer added sample barcodes and 2-4 random nucleotides. Over 8 million TCR beta CDR3 reads were obtained for each mother, and 2.7 million or so reads were obtained for each child. Thymic selection similarly shapes TCR recombination output in related and unrelated pairs, with minor effect from inherited differences. Normalized repertoire overlap in related mother-child pairs was always slightly higher than in unrelated mother-child pairs, but the difference was never significant. With a sensitivity of 90 to 100 clones per million clonotypes, no persistent microchimeric T cell clones were detected. In the study, deep NGS was used to compare the TCR beta repertoires of mothers and children, and features distinguishing related mother-child pairs from unrelated individuals were sought. On average, the children were approximately 12 +/- 4 years old, while the mothers were about 40 +/- 4 years old. After adapter ligation with NEBNext reagents, the libraries were sequenced on Illumina HiSeq 2000 with 100+100 nt paired-end reads. To prevent cross-contamination, the mother and child libraries were prepared a month apart and were sequenced in separate runs. Each donor had between about 450,000 and 2,100,000 distinct TCR beta clonotypes identified. Naive TCR beta clonotypes were estimated from low-frequency clonotypes matched to each donor's FACS-determined naive share, without sorting.

The receptor's source is a boy aged 10-17 years in good health. The specimen sequenced was blood. The chain uses TRBV29-1 and TRBJ1-1, with an unclear D gene assignment. The DNA is as follows: TGCAGCGTTGAGAGGGTCCTGAACACTGAAGCTTTCTTT. Its protein reads: CSVERVLNTEAFF.